These 25 T cell receptor beta chains share one sample of origin, sequenced in a study of shared clonotypes between healthy human individuals. Produced via immunoSEQ multiplex PCR; TCRdb's table is partial and in-frame only. There are around 1,100,000 clones in the sample; approximately 75% occur only once, and more than 0.85% lies in the top ten. Material: memory CD4+ T cells from PBMCs. The subset denotes: CD45RA-negative fraction. These receptors originate from a man between 18 and 29 years old in good health. Some clones in this sample may be carry-over from other donors' samples.

The chain has TRBV27 and TRBJ2-3; D might be TRBD2 (6 bases). Germline V gene sequence: CDR1 MNHEY, CDR2 SMNVEV (reference sequence). This CDR3 comprises 14 residues. Trimming took 8 bases from V and 2 from J, leaving 14 bases between them. CDR3: CASSPGEYTDTQYF. The CDR3 bases are TGTGCCAGCTCTCCGGGGGAATACACAGATACGCAGTATTTT.

The V call is TRBV11-2, the J call TRBJ2-5; D gene ambiguous. The germline V and J ends were trimmed by 1 base and 4 bases, with 16 bases remaining between them. This CDR3 is built from 16 residues. Germline-derived CDR1 and CDR2 are SGHAT and FQNNGV. The CDR3 reads CASSLVWTLFGETQYF. The CDR3 coding sequence is TGTGCCAGCAGCTTAGTTTGGACCCTCTTCGGAGAGACCCAGTACTTC. Full variable domain (rest looked up from reference TRBV11-2 and TRBJ2-5): EAGVAQSPRYKIIEKRQSVAFWCNPISGHATLYWYQQILGQGPKLLIQFQNNGVVDDSQLPKDRFSAERLKGVDSTLKIQPAKLEDSAVYLCASSLVWTLFGETQYFGPGTRLLVL.

The V call is TRBV28, the J call TRBJ1-1; no definite D call. Trimming removed 10 bases at V and 1 base at J, with 13 bases between. The CDR3 is made up of 13 amino acids. Per germline, CDR1 MDHEN and CDR2 SYDVKM. The CDR3 here is CATRSPWNTEAFF. CDR3 coding DNA: TGTGCCACGCGGTCCCCCTGGAACACTGAAGCTTTCTTT.

This clone appeared a single time. Other DNA variants within this sample encode the same CDR3. The chain has TRBV5-1 and TRBJ2-5; weak D call: TRBD1 (6 bases). The CDR3 is made up of 14 amino acids. Germline lookup yields CDR1 SGHRS and CDR2 YFSETQ. V lost 2 bases to trimming and J lost 0 bases, with 8 bases between them. CDR3 amino acids: CASSLTGNQETQYF. The DNA of the CDR3 is TGCGCCAGCAGCTTAACAGGGAACCAAGAGACCCAGTACTTC.

V is TRBV11-2 and J is TRBJ2-1; D gene ambiguous. The CDR3 runs 15 residues. CDR1 and CDR2 (germline): SGHAT, FQNNGV. The V end was cut by 6 bases, the J end by 4 bases, with 16 bases between. CDR3 region: CASSSRPAAYNEQFF. CDR3 in DNA: TGTGCCAGCAGTTCCCGACCGGCCGCTTACAATGAGCAGTTCTTC.

This clone has ten or more counts. This chain connects TRBV28 to TRBJ2-2; the D gene could be TRBD1 or TRBD2 (5 bases each). Germline CDR1 and CDR2: MDHEN and SYDVKM. The CDR3 contains 14 residues. V lost 6 bases and J 6 bases, leaving 14 bases between the germline ends. CDR3 loop: CASRGPGEAGELFF. CDR3 coding DNA: TGTGCCAGCAGGGGACCCGGCGAGGCCGGGGAGCTGTTTTTT.

This clone was observed a single time. The sample contains more than one DNA sequence encoding this CDR3. The gene calls are TRBV5-1 and TRBJ2-3; the D gene is possibly TRBD2 (6 bases). V was cut by 2 bases and J by 4 bases, with 14 bases left in between. Germline CDR1 is SGHRS and CDR2 is YFSETQ. The CDR3 is 15 residues long. The CDR3 bases are TGCGCCAGCAGCTTCGTCGGAGGAGGGGCAGATACGCAGTATTTT. Amino acid sequence: CASSFVGGGADTQYF.

This clone has a single count. The rearrangement uses TRBV29-1 and TRBJ2-5; D uncertain. The CDR3 consists of 12 residues. Germline-derived CDR1 and CDR2 are SQVTM and ANQGSEA. Trimming stripped 4 bases from V and 4 bases from J, with 10 bases between. This CDR3 is CSVAPSRETQYF. Written as DNA, the CDR3 is TGCAGCGTTGCGCCTAGTAGAGAGACCCAGTACTTC.

The chain links TRBV30 to TRBJ2-2; perhaps TRBD1 as D (6 bases). The germline V gene has CDR1 GTSNPN and CDR2 SVGIG (reference sequence). This CDR3 is 15 amino acids long. Trimming cost V 2 bases and J 0 bases, with 10 bases left between them. Written as DNA, the CDR3 is TGTGCCTGGAGTTTGGGGGCCGCGAACACCGGGGAGCTGTTTTTT. As protein: CAWSLGAANTGELFF.

This clone was counted between two and nine times. The chain is built from TRBV2 and TRBJ1-4; a weak D match, TRBD1 (6 bases). The V gene's germline CDR1 is SNHLY and CDR2 FYNNEI. The CDR3 spans 15 residues. V was trimmed by 5 bases and J by 2 bases, leaving 12 bases between them. In nucleotides, the CDR3 is TGTGCCAGCAGTCTGCAAGGGGGGACTAATGAAAAACTGTTTTTT. Its protein product is CASSLQGGTNEKLFF. Looking up the rest from reference TRBV2 and TRBJ1-4 gives the full variable domain: EPEVTQTPSHQVTQMGQEVILRCVPISNHLYFYWYRQILGQKVEFLVSFYNNEISEKSEIFDDQFSVERPDGSNFTLKIRSTKLEDSAMYFCASSLQGGTNEKLFFGSGTQLSVL.

The genes are TRBV15 and TRBJ2-5; no clear D. There are 14 residues in the CDR3. Trimming pared 0 bases from V and 6 bases from J, leaving 11 bases between. Germline V gene sequence: CDR1 LNHNV, CDR2 YYDKDF (reference sequence). CDR3: CATSRDQGNKTQYF. CDR3 nucleotide sequence: TGTGCCACCAGCAGAGATCAAGGGAACAAGACCCAGTACTTC.

In DNA, the CDR3 is TGTGCCAGCAGTTTGGGCCTGCGCGGGATGACTGAAGCTTTCTTT. Its protein is CASSLGLRGMTEAFF. The chain uses TRBV6-5 and TRBJ1-1; D is unclear. Deletions cut 4 bases from V and 5 bases from J, with 17 bases between. The CDR3 has 15 amino acids. The V gene's germline CDR1 is MNHEY and CDR2 SVGAGI.

The J gene is TRBJ2-7, the V gene TRBV2; D is possibly TRBD1 or TRBD2 (5 bases each). This CDR3 region has 14 residues. The germline V gene has CDR1 SNHLY and CDR2 FYNNEI. Trimming took off 10 bases at V and 3 bases at J, with 19 bases between the two ends. CDR3 in DNA: TGTGCCACGCAGAGGGGCCAACCTTACTACGAGCAGTACTTC. It is translated as CATQRGQPYYEQYF.

The CDR3 coding sequence is TGTGCCAGCAGGCAGCGGGAGGGACCTGGATATACGCAGTATTTT. This sequence encodes CASRQREGPGYTQYF. This chain uses TRBV7-3 with TRBJ2-3, with 10 bases lining up with TRBD2. The CDR3 consists of 15 residues. Germline V gene lookup returns CDR1 SGHTA and CDR2 FQGTGA. V was clipped by 6 bases and J by 7 bases; unmatched bases: 10.

This chain links TRBV2 with TRBJ2-3, with a possible D match to TRBD1 (6 bases). Looked up from germline, CDR1 is SNHLY and CDR2 is FYNNEI. V was cut by 7 bases and J by 4 bases, with 15 bases left in between. The length of the CDR3 is 14 residues. DNA of the CDR3: TGTGCCAGCATAGCACAGGGTATCGCAGATACGCAGTATTTT. Translation: CASIAQGIADTQYF. The full variable domain, its missing parts supplied by reference TRBV2 and TRBJ2-3, is EPEVTQTPSHQVTQMGQEVILRCVPISNHLYFYWYRQILGQKVEFLVSFYNNEISEKSEIFDDQFSVERPDGSNFTLKIRSTKLEDSAMYFCASIAQGIADTQYFGPGTRLTVL.

As for this clone: Other DNA sequences from this sample encode an identical CDR3 as well. This chain joins TRBV11-2 and TRBJ1-1; D ambiguous. CDR1 and CDR2 from the germline V gene are SGHAT and FQNNGV. This CDR3 comprises 13 residues. Trimming left V 0 bases short and J 2 bases short, with 4 bases between. The CDR3 bases are TGTGCCAGCAGCTTAGACACCAACACTGAAGCTTTCTTT. Translating it yields CASSLDTNTEAFF.

In its sample, this clone was seen a few times. CDR3 in DNA: TGTGCCAGCAGTTTGACAGGGGGCGATGGCTACACCTTC. This codes for CASSLTGGDGYTF. This rearrangement joins TRBV28 to TRBJ1-2; TRBD1 agrees at 10 bases. Looked up from germline, CDR1 is MDHEN and CDR2 is SYDVKM. This CDR3 is 13 amino acids long. V lost 3 bases, J lost 6 bases, and 1 base stayed unmatched.

The chain carries TRBV7-8 and TRBJ1-5; 8 bases are a match to TRBD1. CDR1 and CDR2 from the germline V gene are SGHVS and FQNEAQ. The length of the CDR3 is 14 residues. The V and J ends lost 5 bases and 10 bases, in that order; junction bases with no gene match: 10. As DNA, the CDR3 is TGTGCCAGCAGCCGGCGGAGTCAGGGGGCTCCCCAGCATTTT. This translates into CASSRRSQGAPQHF.

The chain recombines TRBV9 with TRBJ2-7, with 7 nucleotides matching TRBD2. There are 18 residues in the CDR3. Unmatched junction bases numbered 14, after V lost 0 bases and J lost 2 bases. CDR1 is SGDLS, CDR2 YYNGEE, per germline. The CDR3 loop reads CASSVGIGVNRGAYEQYF. The CDR3 nucleotides read TGTGCCAGCAGCGTAGGGATCGGCGTCAACCGGGGGGCCTACGAGCAGTACTTC. Full variable domain (outside the CDR3, taken from reference TRBV9 and TRBJ2-7): DSGVTQTPKHLITATGQRVTLRCSPRSGDLSVYWYQQSLDQGLQFLIQYYNGEERAKGNILERFSAQQFPDLHSELNLSSLELGDSALYFCASSVGIGVNRGAYEQYFGPGTRLTVT.

The rearrangement links TRBV7-9 to TRBJ2-1, with D perhaps TRBD2 (6 bases). This CDR3 spans 14 amino acids. Between the trimmed V and J ends, which lost 8 bases and 5 bases, there was a span of 16 bases. Germline CDR1 is SEHNR and CDR2 is FQNEAQ (reference sequence). CDR3 in amino acids: CASLLGGFDNEQFF. The CDR3 coding sequence is TGTGCCAGCCTGCTTGGGGGGTTCGACAATGAGCAGTTCTTC.

This clone has a single count. The rearrangement links TRBV4-1 to TRBJ2-1; 8 bases match TRBD2. The trim removed 0 bases at V and 4 bases at J, leaving 8 bases unmatched. CDR1 MGHRA and CDR2 YSYEKL come from the germline V gene. This CDR3 is built from 17 residues. CDR3 sequence: CASSQEGTGGAYNEQFF. DNA for the CDR3: TGCGCCAGCAGCCAAGAGGGGACGGGAGGGGCGTACAATGAGCAGTTCTTC.

The J gene is TRBJ2-5, the V gene TRBV28; 10 positions agree with TRBD2. The end of the DNA is better explained by TRBJ2-7, so the J call may be wrong. The CDR3 has 13 residues. CDR1 and CDR2 from the germline V gene are MDHEN and SYDVKM. The CDR3 loop reads CASSSGRDYEQYF. The DNA for the CDR3 is TGTGCCAGCAGTAGCGGGAGGGATTACGAGCAGTACTTC.

The V call is TRBV9, the J call TRBJ1-3, with D possibly matching TRBD1 (6 bases). Trimming took 4 bases from V and 0 from J, leaving 14 bases between them. The length of the CDR3 is 16 residues. CDR1 is SGDLS and CDR2 is YYNGEE in the germline V gene. CDR3 in DNA: TGTGCCAGCAGCCCTCTAGGGGGGACCTCTGGAAACACCATATATTTT. It yields the protein CASSPLGGTSGNTIYF.

This chain connects TRBV5-1 to TRBJ1-5, with a tentative D call TRBD1 (6 bases). In germline, CDR1 is SGHRS, CDR2 YFSETQ. Trimming pared 0 bases from V and 6 bases from J, leaving 10 bases between. CDR3 length equals 14 residues. CDR3 loop: CASSLEGGSQPQHF. For the CDR3, the DNA is TGCGCCAGCAGCTTGGAGGGGGGATCTCAGCCCCAGCATTTT.

The chain recombines TRBV7-6 with TRBJ1-1; 7 bases align to TRBD1. The ends lost 4 bases at V and 1 base at J; junction bases unmatched: 3. Germline V gene sequence: CDR1 SGHVS, CDR2 FNYEAQ. CDR3 size: 14 residues. CDR3 DNA: TGTGCCAGCAGCTCGGGACAGTGGAACACTGAAGCTTTCTTT. Translation: CASSSGQWNTEAFF.